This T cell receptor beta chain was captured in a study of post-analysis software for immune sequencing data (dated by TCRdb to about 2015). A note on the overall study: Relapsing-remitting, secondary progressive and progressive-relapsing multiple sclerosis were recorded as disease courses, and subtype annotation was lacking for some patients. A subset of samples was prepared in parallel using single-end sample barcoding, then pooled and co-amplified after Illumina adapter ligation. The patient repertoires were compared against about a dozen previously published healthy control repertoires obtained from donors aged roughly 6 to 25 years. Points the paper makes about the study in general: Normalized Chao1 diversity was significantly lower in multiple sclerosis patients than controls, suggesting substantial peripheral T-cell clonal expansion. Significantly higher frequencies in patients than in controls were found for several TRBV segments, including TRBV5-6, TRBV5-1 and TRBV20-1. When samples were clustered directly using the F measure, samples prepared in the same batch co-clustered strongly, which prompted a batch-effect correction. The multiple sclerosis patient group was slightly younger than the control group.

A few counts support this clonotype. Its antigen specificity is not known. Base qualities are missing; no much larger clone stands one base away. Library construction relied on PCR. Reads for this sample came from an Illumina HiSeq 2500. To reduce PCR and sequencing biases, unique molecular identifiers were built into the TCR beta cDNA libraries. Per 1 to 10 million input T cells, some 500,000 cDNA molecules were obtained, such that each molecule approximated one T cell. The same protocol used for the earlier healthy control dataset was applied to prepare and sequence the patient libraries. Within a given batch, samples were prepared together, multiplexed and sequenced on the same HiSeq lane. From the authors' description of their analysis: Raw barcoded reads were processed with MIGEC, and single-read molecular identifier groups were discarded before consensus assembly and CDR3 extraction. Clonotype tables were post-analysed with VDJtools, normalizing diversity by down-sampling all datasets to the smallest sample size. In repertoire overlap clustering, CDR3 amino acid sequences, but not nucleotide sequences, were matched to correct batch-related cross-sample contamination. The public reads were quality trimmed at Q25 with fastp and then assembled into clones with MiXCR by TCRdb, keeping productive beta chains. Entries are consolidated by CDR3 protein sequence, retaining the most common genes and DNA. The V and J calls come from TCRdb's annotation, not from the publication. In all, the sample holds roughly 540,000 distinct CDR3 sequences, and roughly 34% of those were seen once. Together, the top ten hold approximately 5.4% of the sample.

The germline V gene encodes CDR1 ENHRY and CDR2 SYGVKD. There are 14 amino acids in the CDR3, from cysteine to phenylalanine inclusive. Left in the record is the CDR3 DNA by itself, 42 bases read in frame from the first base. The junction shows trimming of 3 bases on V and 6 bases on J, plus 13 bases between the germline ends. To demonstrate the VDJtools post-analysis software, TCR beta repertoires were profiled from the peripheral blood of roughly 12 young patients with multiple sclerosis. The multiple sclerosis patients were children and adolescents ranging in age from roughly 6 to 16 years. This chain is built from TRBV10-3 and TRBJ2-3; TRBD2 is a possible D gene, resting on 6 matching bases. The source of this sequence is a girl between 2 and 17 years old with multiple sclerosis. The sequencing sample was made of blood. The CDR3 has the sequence CAISDGAGADTQYF. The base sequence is TGTGCCATCAGTGATGGAGCGGGCGCGGATACGCAGTATTTT.